The 23 T cell receptor beta chains given below trace back to one sample, sequenced in a study of CD8+ T cells in alopecia areata. Following extraction, RNA underwent reverse transcription to cDNA, which served as the sequencing template. Sequencing was performed with immunoSEQ multiplex PCR; in TCRdb, only in-frame clones are kept and a portion is missing. Of roughly 140,000 clones listed, around half are singletons. This specimen consisted of CD8+ T cells sorted from blood, obtained at week 0. The receptor source for this set is a human donor with alopecia areata.

The rearrangement links TRBV29-1 to TRBJ2-1; 9 positions match TRBD1. This CDR3 has 13 residues. CDR1 SQVTM and CDR2 ANQGSEA come from the germline V gene. Trimming at V came to 6 bases and at J to 8 bases, leaving 8 bases not matched to a gene. As DNA, the CDR3 is TGCAGCGTGGCGGCCGGGACAGGGTATGAGCAGTTCTTC. The encoded protein is CSVAAGTGYEQFF.

The chain uses TRBV19 and TRBJ2-1; D perhaps matches TRBD2 (6 bases). Germline V gene data show CDR1 as LNHDA and CDR2 as SQIVND (reference sequence). This CDR3 region has 14 residues. V lost 4 bases and J lost 8, with 15 bases in between. CDR3 region: CASSSGASYDEQFF. Written as DNA, the CDR3 is TGTGCCAGTAGTAGCGGGGCTAGCTATGATGAGCAGTTCTTC.

The sample holds a few counts of this clone. The rearrangement uses TRBV2 and TRBJ1-1, with D hard to call. The V end lost 10 bases, the J end lost 1 base, and 10 bases lay between the germline ends. This CDR3 is built from 12 residues. Germline V gene sequence: CDR1 SNHLY, CDR2 FYNNEI. The CDR3 DNA follows: TGTGCCATTCCGGAGACGAACACTGAAGCTTTCTTT. Its protein product is CAIPETNTEAFF.

In its sample, this clone was seen a few times. V and J are TRBV29-1 and TRBJ2-7, with D possibly being TRBD2 (6 bases). Trimming left V 7 bases short and J 1 base short, with 8 bases between. CDR3 length: 11 amino acids. Germline loops: CDR1 SQVTM, CDR2 ANQGSEA. The CDR3 sequence is CSGGESYEQYF. CDR3 coding DNA: TGCAGCGGGGGGGAGTCCTACGAGCAGTACTTC.

This chain joins TRBV27 and TRBJ2-7; D is uncertain. The germline V and J ends were trimmed by 3 bases and 3 bases, with 9 bases remaining between them. Looked up from germline, CDR1 is MNHEY and CDR2 is SMNVEV (reference sequence). The CDR3 contains 13 residues. Here the CDR3 reads CASSFGLYYEQYF. DNA for the CDR3: TGTGCCAGCAGTTTTGGGCTTTACTACGAGCAGTACTTC.

This rearrangement joins TRBV6-5 to TRBJ1-2; 7 nucleotides agree with TRBD1. V lost 2 bases and J lost 8; bases outside the gene matches: 5. Germline assignment: CDR1 MNHEY and CDR2 SVGAGI. This CDR3 is built from 13 residues. This CDR3 reads CASSYDRAGGYTF. CDR3 DNA: TGTGCCAGCAGTTACGACAGGGCCGGGGGCTACACCTTC.

The V and J genes are TRBV13 and TRBJ2-1; D may correspond to TRBD1 or TRBD2 (6 bases each). The germline gives CDR1 PRHDT, CDR2 FYEKMQ (reference sequence). The CDR3 loop spans 14 amino acids. V shed 2 bases and J shed 9 bases, with 14 bases lying between them. The CDR3 loop reads CASSLRGPLGEQFF. The CDR3 bases are TGTGCCAGCAGCTTACGGGGGCCTCTGGGTGAGCAGTTCTTC.

This clone showed up just a few times. The chain combines TRBV6-1 with TRBJ2-3; 7 bases fit TRBD1. The CDR3 extends over 15 amino acids. Per the germline V gene, CDR1 is MNHNS and CDR2 is SASEGT. V lost 1 base and J lost 1; bases outside the gene matches: 2. The CDR3 region is CASSEDGTGTDTQYF. The DNA of the CDR3 is TGTGCCAGCAGTGAAGACGGGACAGGCACAGATACGCAGTATTTT.

This chain connects TRBV11-3 to TRBJ2-3; 8 nucleotides align to TRBD2. This CDR3 spans 15 amino acids. The germline V gene encodes CDR1 SGHNT and CDR2 YENEEA. Losses at the gene ends were 4 bases for V and 0 bases for J; bases not matched to a gene: 3. The CDR3 protein is CASSSPGGSTDTQYF. The DNA of the CDR3 is TGTGCCAGCAGCTCCCCGGGGGGGAGCACAGATACGCAGTATTTT. Variable domain in full (rest from reference TRBV11-3 and TRBJ2-3): EAGVVQSPRYKIIEKKQPVAFWCNPISGHNTLYWYLQNLGQGPELLIRYENEEAVDDSQLPKDRFSAERLKGVDSTLKIQPAELGDSAVYLCASSSPGGSTDTQYFGPGTRLTVL.

V usage is TRBV7-2 and J usage is TRBJ2-7; D is unresolved. The CDR3 has 13 residues. Germline V gives CDR1 SGHTA, CDR2 FQGNSA. V was shortened by 2 bases and J by 8 bases, with 13 bases between the two germline ends. The DNA of the CDR3 is TGTGCCAGCAGCTTAACGGACGGCCAACAGCAGTACTTC. It translates to CASSLTDGQQQYF.

This chain joins TRBV30 and TRBJ2-7; possible D gene TRBD2, 7 bases. In germline, CDR1 is GTSNPN, CDR2 SVGIG (reference sequence). Trimming removed 3 bases from V and 5 bases from J, with 20 bases in between. This CDR3 is 15 amino acids long. CDR3 region: CAWSEGRTGGHEQYF. CDR3 nucleotide sequence: TGTGCCTGGAGCGAGGGCCGAACGGGGGGCCACGAGCAGTACTTC.

The chain recombines TRBV29-1 with TRBJ1-1; the D is unclear. There are 14 residues in the CDR3. The V end was cut by 3 bases, the J end by 2 bases, with 13 bases between. The V gene's germline CDR1 is SQVTM and CDR2 ANQGSEA. The CDR3 nucleotides read TGCAGCGTTGACAGTTCGGGTTTTAACACTGAAGCTTTCTTT. This gives the protein CSVDSSGFNTEAFF.

V gene TRBV2 combines with J gene TRBJ2-7; D gene ambiguous. The V end lost 1 base, the J end lost 0 bases, and 13 bases lay between the germline ends. Germline loops: CDR1 SNHLY, CDR2 FYNNEI. The CDR3 runs 16 residues. The CDR3 here is CASSEGATRSSYEQYF. The CDR3 DNA reads TGTGCCAGCAGTGAAGGGGCGACACGGAGCTCCTACGAGCAGTACTTC.

The V call is TRBV13, the J call TRBJ1-5, with D tentatively TRBD1 (5 bases). The CDR3 is made up of 15 amino acids. V lost 4 bases and J lost 0, with 10 bases in between. The V gene's germline CDR1 is PRHDT and CDR2 FYEKMQ (reference sequence). The DNA for the CDR3 is TGTGCCAGCAGCTCCGGGAGGGGTAGCAATCAGCCCCAGCATTTT. It specifies CASSSGRGSNQPQHF.

For this clone: Mismatch with germline at one junction end may stem from a read error. This sequence joins TRBV7-6 and TRBJ2-1, with TRBD2 matching over 11 bases. CDR1 and CDR2 from the germline V gene are SGHVS and FNYEAQ. The CDR3 has 15 amino acids. The CDR3 DNA is TGTGCCAGCAGCATAGCGGGGGGGGCCCATAATGAGCAGTTCTTC. Its translation: CASSIAGGAHNEQFF.

This clone was detected ten times or more. This chain connects TRBV2 to TRBJ2-3; D possibly uses TRBD1 or TRBD2 (6 bases each). The V end was cut by 11 bases, the J end by 9 bases, with 12 bases between. CDR3 length: 10 residues. Germline CDR1 reads SNHLY; CDR2 reads FYNNEI. CDR3 region: CAGLQGTQYF. The CDR3 nucleotides are TGTGCCGGACTACAGGGAACGCAGTATTTT.

This chain joins TRBV7-8 and TRBJ2-7; TRBD2 matches at 8 bases. CDR1 is SGHVS and CDR2 is FQNEAQ in the germline V gene. This CDR3 has 15 residues. V lost 1 base and J lost 3; bases outside the gene matches: 5. CDR3 nucleotides: TGTGCCAGCAGCTTAGAAACTAGCGGAAACTACGAGCAGTACTTC. Protein sequence: CASSLETSGNYEQYF.

The chain carries TRBV10-3 and TRBJ2-3; 7 nucleotides agree with TRBD1. Germline V lookup: CDR1 ENHRY, CDR2 SYGVKD. The V and J ends lost 10 bases and 0 bases, in that order; junction bases with no gene match: 4. The CDR3 loop spans 13 amino acids. CDR3 in amino acids: CASRDSSTDTQYF. The DNA of the CDR3 is TGTGCCAGCCGGGACAGCAGCACAGATACGCAGTATTTT.

The chain recombines TRBV4-3 with TRBJ2-2; a possible D gene is TRBD2 (6 bases). The length of the CDR3 is 12 residues. The germline CDR1 and CDR2 sequences are LGHNA and YSLEER. Between the trimmed V and J ends, which lost 3 bases and 7 bases, there was a span of 6 bases. For the CDR3, the DNA is TGCGCCAGCAGCCACGGGGGCGGGGAGCTGTTTTTT. Its protein product is CASSHGGGELFF.

This clone was seen more than once but under ten times. Written as DNA, the CDR3 is TGTGCCTGGAGGGCCCACCTATGGGAGGGTCGGTCCGGGGAGCTGTTTTTT. It encodes CAWRAHLWEGRSGELFF. V usage is TRBV30 and J usage is TRBJ2-2; 7 nucleotides agree with TRBD2. V shed 3 bases, J shed 6 bases, and the junction held 16 bases outside the gene matches. CDR3 length equals 17 residues. The germline V gene has CDR1 GTSNPN and CDR2 SVGIG (reference sequence).

The chain combines TRBV6-5 with TRBJ2-2; D remains ambiguous. From germline, CDR1 is MNHEY and CDR2 SVGAGI. Trimming took off 4 bases at V and 2 bases at J, with 8 bases between the two ends. CDR3 length: 14 residues. The CDR3 spells CASSSEVNTGELFF. The CDR3 DNA sequence: TGTGCCAGCAGTTCCGAGGTTAACACCGGGGAGCTGTTTTTT.

CDR3 DNA: TGCAGCGTTGAAGTGGGGGGGTACTCAGATACGCAGTATTTT. It yields the protein CSVEVGGYSDTQYF. The V call is TRBV29-1, the J call TRBJ2-3, with TRBD2 matching over 7 bases. The CDR3 is made up of 14 amino acids. The V gene end was trimmed by 1 base and the J gene end by 4 bases; junction bases not matched to a gene: 5. The germline V gene encodes CDR1 SQVTM and CDR2 ANQGSEA.

J is TRBJ2-1 and V is TRBV27; D unresolved. The V and J ends lost 8 bases and 5 bases respectively, with 13 bases between them. In germline, CDR1 is MNHEY, CDR2 SMNVEV (reference sequence). CDR3 size: 13 residues. The CDR3 protein is CASQPGLNNEQFF. The CDR3, as DNA: TGTGCCAGCCAACCGGGCCTCAACAATGAGCAGTTCTTC.